This is a list of T cell receptor beta chains from one sample in a study. TCRdb re-analysed the RT-PCR reads in MiXCR, keeping a single row per CDR3 protein. This sample has about 680,000 distinct CDR3 sequences, with 14% found just once. Sequenced material: memory CD4+ T cells from blood. These receptor sequences come from a female donor in good health, serving as a healthy control. Each CDR3 is given with its conserved first and last residue. The D gene is left open where the match is weak. Clone size, where shown, is once, few, many, or a class for clones that have expanded.

clone_size j_call v_call d_call cdr3_aa cdr3_nt
few TRBJ2-3 TRBV20-1 NA CSGSLDGALTDTQYF TGCAGTGGTAGCCTGGATGGGGCGTTGACAGATACGCAGTATTTT
few TRBJ1-1 TRBV27 NA CASSFDGRTEAFF TGTGCCAGCAGTTTCGATGGTCGCACTGAAGCTTTCTTT
NA TRBJ1-1 TRBV6-5 NA CASSHGRQPRVNTEAFF TGTGCCAGCAGTCACGGACGGCAGCCTAGGGTGAACACTGAAGCTTTCTTT
NA TRBJ1-1 TRBV15 NA CATSPRQLGVAAGAFF TGTGCCACCAGCCCCAGACAGTTAGGGGTTGCGGCTGGAGCTTTCTTT
NA TRBJ2-2 TRBV27 NA CASSLSGPYAGELFF TGTGCCAGCAGTTTATCCGGACCTTATGCCGGGGAGCTGTTTTTT
many TRBJ2-3 TRBV6-5 NA CASRPDRGTQYF TGTGCCAGCAGGCCCGACAGAGGTACGCAGTATTTT
many TRBJ2-6 TRBV6-5 NA CASSRDTRNSGANVLTF TGTGCCAGCAGTAGGGACACACGGAACTCTGGGGCCAACGTCCTGACTTTC
few TRBJ1-2 TRBV5-8 NA CASSLEVGQTYGYTF TGTGCCAGCAGCTTGGAGGTAGGGCAGACCTATGGCTACACCTTC
many TRBJ1-1 TRBV10-3 TRBD1 CATGQGVSITEAFF TGTGCCACTGGACAGGGGGTCTCGATAACTGAAGCTTTCTTT
once TRBJ2-7 TRBV7-2 NA CASSLHEGISYEQYF TGTGCCAGCAGCTTACACGAGGGCATCTCCTACGAGCAGTACTTC
many TRBJ1-5 TRBV12-3/TRBV12-4 NA CASSFVSGNQPQHF TGTGCCAGCAGTTTTGTGTCGGGCAATCAGCCCCAGCATTTT
few TRBJ1-1 TRBV18 TRBD1 CASSPTGSRLEAFF TGTGCCAGCTCACCGACAGGGTCCCGTCTAGAAGCTTTCTTT
NA TRBJ2-1 TRBV4-2 TRBD2 CASSRTDGGLAVNEQFF TGTGCCAGCAGCCGCACAGATGGAGGACTAGCGGTCAATGAGCAGTTCTTC
NA TRBJ1-1 TRBV5-1 TRBD1 CASSEQGRHTEAFF TGCGCCAGCAGCGAACAGGGGAGGCACACTGAAGCTTTCTTT
few TRBJ2-1 TRBV5-4 NA CASSLAQGQEEQFF TGTGCCAGCAGCTTGGCCCAGGGGCAAGAAGAGCAGTTCTTC
few TRBJ2-5 TRBV7-9 NA CASSATLGTQETQYF TGTGCCAGCAGCGCCACGTTGGGAACTCAAGAGACCCAGTACTTC
few TRBJ2-2 TRBV18 NA CASSPSAEPTGELFF TGTGCCAGCTCACCCTCGGCGGAACCAACCGGGGAGCTGTTTTTT
NA TRBJ2-7 TRBV28 NA CASSLAGHEQYF TGTGCCAGCAGTTTGGCAGGCCACGAGCAGTACTTC
NA TRBJ2-3 TRBV12-3/TRBV12-4 NA CASSRPPTADTQYF TGTGCCAGCAGCCGACCCCCAACGGCAGATACGCAGTATTTT
many TRBJ2-5 TRBV20-1 TRBD2 CSAMQAGGQETQYF TGCAGTGCTATGCAAGCGGGAGGCCAAGAGACCCAGTACTTC
few TRBJ1-1 TRBV7-3 NA CASSPQQGGYTEAFF TGTGCCAGCAGCCCGCAGCAAGGGGGGTACACTGAAGCTTTCTTT
few TRBJ2-3 TRBV20-1 TRBD2 CSADSGRGTDTQYF TGCAGTGCAGATAGCGGGAGAGGCACAGATACGCAGTATTTT
few TRBJ1-4 TRBV12-3/TRBV12-4 NA CASSKDVRSATNEKLFF TGTGCCAGCAGCAAGGATGTTAGATCTGCAACTAATGAAAAACTGTTTTTT
NA TRBJ1-4 TRBV20-1 NA CSARPLGVDEKLFF TGCAGTGCTAGACCCCTAGGTGTAGATGAAAAACTGTTTTTT
few TRBJ2-1 TRBV6-5 NA CASSTKRAANHNEQFF TGTGCCAGCAGTACTAAGCGGGCGGCAAATCACAATGAGCAGTTCTTC
many TRBJ2-1 TRBV4-1 NA CASSQGEGFDNEQFF TGCGCCAGCAGCCAAGGCGAGGGATTCGACAATGAGCAGTTCTTC
few TRBJ2-3 TRBV5-6 NA CASSIRVQGAADTQYF TGTGCCAGCAGCATTAGGGTTCAGGGAGCCGCAGATACGCAGTATTTT
many TRBJ2-7 TRBV7-2 NA CASSFDRGTYEQYF TGTGCCAGCTCCTTTGATCGGGGTACCTACGAGCAGTACTTC
many TRBJ2-3 TRBV4-1 NA CASSHGLGAGRTDTQYF TGCGCCAGCAGCCACGGCTTGGGGGCGGGGAGAACAGATACGCAGTATTTT
few TRBJ2-7 TRBV6-1 NA CASRNSGTDRWEQYF TGTGCCAGCAGGAATTCCGGGACCGATCGCTGGGAGCAGTACTTC
many TRBJ1-2 TRBV4-3 NA CASSQDPGVYGYTF TGCGCCAGCAGCCAAGATCCGGGGGTCTATGGCTACACCTTC
NA TRBJ1-2 TRBV7-9 NA CASSSVAGVGYTF TGTGCCAGCAGCTCCGTGGCGGGGGTTGGCTACACCTTC
few TRBJ2-2 TRBV5-1 NA CASSPGTSSANTGELFF TGCGCCAGCAGCCCCGGTACGAGTAGCGCGAACACCGGGGAGCTGTTTTTT
NA TRBJ2-3 TRBV7-8 NA CASSLEMGGSLTDTQYF TGTGCCAGCAGCCTCGAGATGGGGGGAAGCCTCACAGATACGCAGTATTTT
many TRBJ1-1 TRBV6-4 NA CASSDSQDEAFF TGTGCCAGCAGTGACTCCCAGGATGAAGCTTTCTTT
few TRBJ1-4 TRBV7-2 TRBD1 CASSLGTGGSEKLFF TGTGCCAGCAGCTTGGGGACAGGGGGAAGTGAAAAACTGTTTTTT
few TRBJ2-3 TRBV20-1 TRBD2 CSAGSSGSGTDTQYF TGCAGTGCCGGATCTAGCGGGAGCGGTACAGATACGCAGTATTTT
many TRBJ2-1 TRBV4-1 TRBD2 CASSFWTSEYNEQFF TGCGCCAGCAGCTTTTGGACTAGCGAGTACAATGAGCAGTTCTTC
NA TRBJ2-5 TRBV5-1 TRBD1 CASSLDPNSGGTQYF TGCGCCAGCAGCTTGGACCCTAACTCAGGGGGGACCCAGTACTTC
many TRBJ1-1 TRBV29-1 NA CSVEDYEARRSEAFF TGCAGCGTTGAAGATTACGAGGCCCGGCGCTCTGAAGCTTTCTTT
few TRBJ2-1 TRBV5-6 TRBD2 CASSFAGGNNEQFF TGTGCCAGCAGCTTCGCGGGAGGGAACAATGAGCAGTTCTTC
many TRBJ2-5 TRBV10-3 NA CAISVRLEGAETQYF TGTGCCATCAGTGTGAGACTAGAGGGTGCGGAGACCCAGTACTTC
few TRBJ2-6 TRBV5-1 NA CASRSPSQESGANVLTF TGCGCCAGCAGGTCCCCCTCTCAGGAATCTGGGGCCAACGTCCTGACTTTC
NA TRBJ2-5 TRBV9 TRBD2 CASSGRAAGGETQYF TGTGCCAGCAGCGGCCGCGCGGCGGGGGGAGAGACCCAGTACTTC
NA TRBJ2-1 TRBV11-2 TRBD2 CASSSPKGGLAGVYNEQFF TGTGCCAGCAGCTCCCCCAAGGGGGGACTAGCGGGGGTCTACAATGAGCAGTTCTTC
once TRBJ2-3 TRBV27 NA CASRSGADTQYF TGTGCCAGCAGAAGCGGAGCAGATACGCAGTATTTT
few TRBJ2-3 TRBV7-2 TRBD1 CASSFYRGNTQYF TGTGCCAGCAGCTTTTACAGGGGGAATACGCAGTATTTT
NA TRBJ2-6 TRBV7-2 TRBD1 CASSGGQGGWRGANVLTF TGTGCCAGCAGCGGAGGACAGGGTGGGTGGCGAGGGGCCAACGTCCTGACTTTC
NA TRBJ2-5 TRBV28 NA CASTPLQGLSVETQYF TGTGCCAGCACCCCCCTTCAAGGGCTGAGCGTAGAGACCCAGTACTTC
many TRBJ2-3 TRBV29-1 TRBD2 CSVDGLAGHTDTQYF TGCAGCGTTGATGGACTAGCGGGGCACACAGATACGCAGTATTTT
many TRBJ1-1 TRBV5-5 NA CASSPPSTVNTEAFF TGTGCCAGCAGTCCCCCTTCGACAGTGAACACTGAAGCTTTCTTT
once TRBJ2-7 TRBV21-1 NA CASGGPPWDEQYF TGTGCCAGCGGCGGGCCCCCCTGGGACGAGCAGTACTTC
many TRBJ1-6 TRBV7-9 NA CASSTAGSNSPLHF TGTGCCAGCAGCACCGCGGGGTCTAATTCACCCCTCCACTTT
NA TRBJ2-2 TRBV20-1 TRBD2 CSARDEGRGTGELFF TGCAGTGCTAGAGATGAAGGGAGGGGCACCGGGGAGCTGTTTTTT
NA TRBJ1-5 TRBV28 NA CASRSGGNSNQPQHF TGTGCCAGCAGGAGCGGGGGGAATAGCAATCAGCCCCAGCATTTT
NA TRBJ2-3 TRBV7-2 TRBD2 CASSYSLIAGGGTDTQYF TGTGCCAGCAGCTATAGTTTAATAGCGGGGGGGGGCACAGATACGCAGTATTTT
few TRBJ2-2 TRBV7-8 TRBD2 CASSRDGLAGDVGELFF TGTGCCAGCAGCCGAGACGGACTAGCGGGAGATGTCGGGGAGCTGTTTTTT
NA TRBJ1-1 TRBV28 TRBD1 CAGQGATEAFF TGTGCGGGACAGGGGGCAACTGAAGCTTTCTTT
many TRBJ2-3 TRBV20-1 TRBD1 CSARQWDRGTDTQYF TGCAGTGCCCGACAATGGGACAGGGGTACAGATACGCAGTATTTT